Listed here is a single T cell receptor (beta chain). Germline V CDR1 and CDR2: MGHRA, YSYEKL. Trimming removed 4 bases at V and 2 bases at J, with 12 bases between. This CDR3 is 15 amino acids long. The sample originates from a study of blood T cell repertoires in COVID-19. Study overall: Sites in the United States, Italy and Spain provided acute and convalescent COVID-19 samples.

Individuals aged roughly 18 to 95 years were recruited from 24 US areas. The study counted Cohort 3 donors as recovered given two negative PCRs, clearance, or symptom resolution. Libraries were prepared by immunoSEQ multiplex PCR; TCRdb keeps only in-frame clonotypes and omits some of them. The table includes roughly 230,000 clones, 80% to 85% detected once. What was sequenced was PBMCs or T cells enriched from blood (not recorded which). The chain carries TRBV4-1 and TRBJ1-5; D is possibly TRBD1 (6 bases). The receptor comes from a man aged 45-65 years who had recovered from COVID-19. CDR3 residues: CASSPRQVGNQPQHF. DNA for the CDR3: TGCGCCAGCAGCCCAAGACAGGTGGGCAATCAGCCCCAGCATTTT.